Each of the 27 T cell receptor beta chains below was sequenced from the same sample in a study of naive and memory T cell subsets. The library had UMIs added by 3' ligation of an oligonucleotide to TCR cDNA. Ligated cDNA underwent four rounds of PCR with nested alpha and beta constant region primers and SP2. TCRdb recomputed calls from the 5' RACE reads with MiXCR, one row per CDR3 protein. The table lists tens of thousands of distinct CDR3 sequences, around 8% of them singletons. The receptors shown here come from a female donor in good health.

There are many counts of this clonotype. This chain connects TRBV3-1 to TRBJ2-5, with D perhaps TRBD1 (5 bases). V was cut by 2 bases and J by 3 bases, with 7 bases left in between. The CDR3 loop spans 13 amino acids. From germline, CDR1 is LGHDT and CDR2 YNNKEL (reference sequence). CDR3 sequence: CASSQQGKETQYF. CDR3 in DNA: TGTGCCAGCAGCCAACAGGGAAAAGAGACCCAGTACTTC.

This clonotype was seen a handful of times. The chain uses TRBV20-1 and TRBJ1-1; tentatively, D is TRBD1 (6 bases). Trimming shortened V by 2 bases and J by 1 base, and 11 bases separated the two germline ends. The CDR3 has 14 amino acids. CDR1 and CDR2 from the germline V gene are DFQATT and SNEGSKA (reference sequence). CDR3 sequence reads: CSARQTTGNTEAFF. CDR3 nucleotides: TGCAGTGCTAGACAGACGACAGGGAACACTGAAGCTTTCTTT.

This clonotype turned up a few times. The V call is TRBV29-1, the J call TRBJ1-1, with 7 bases aligning to TRBD1. Germline V CDR1 and CDR2: SQVTM, ANQGSEA. The V gene end was trimmed by 7 bases and the J gene end by 6 bases; junction bases not matched to a gene: 14. This CDR3 contains 14 residues. The CDR3 nucleotides read TGCAGCGGGGTAGGGGGCGCCAGAACGGCTGAAGCTTTCTTT. Protein product: CSGVGGARTAEAFF.

This clonotype was counted ten times or more. This sequence joins TRBV12-3 or TRBV12-4 and TRBJ1-1; D unclear. The CDR3 is made up of 13 amino acids. The V gene lost 3 bases and the J gene lost 3 bases, with 8 bases spanning the gap. The CDR3 DNA reads TGTGCCAGCAGTTTTGCTGGAGACACTGAAGCTTTCTTT. Its protein is CASSFAGDTEAFF.

This clonotype appeared a few times. This chain connects TRBV29-1 to TRBJ1-1; 8 nucleotides match TRBD1. Looked up from germline, CDR1 is SQVTM and CDR2 is ANQGSEA. This CDR3 contains 11 residues. After removal of 8 bases from V and 7 bases from J, the junction contained 6 bases not matched to a gene. The CDR3 coding sequence is TGCAGCACCTGGACAGGGTATGAAGCTTTCTTT. Encoded protein: CSTWTGYEAFF.

This clonotype was recorded many times. This rearrangement joins TRBV7-2 to TRBJ2-3; D may be TRBD1 (5 bases). Trimming took 1 base from V and 7 from J, leaving 9 bases between them. CDR1 SGHTA and CDR2 FQGNSA come from the germline V gene. The CDR3 has 13 amino acids. CDR3 DNA sequence: TGTGCCAGCAGCTTAGGCAGGGTCAATACGCAGTATTTT. This gives the protein CASSLGRVNTQYF.

V usage is TRBV12-3 or TRBV12-4 and J usage is TRBJ2-5; perhaps TRBD1 as D (5 bases). The CDR3 is 15 residues long. V shed 0 bases and J shed 7 bases, with 15 bases lying between them. CDR3 in DNA: TGTGCCAGCAGTTTAGCGCCCGGACACTTGCGGACCCAGTACTTC. Translation: CASSLAPGHLRTQYF.

The chain recombines TRBV4-1 with TRBJ1-2, with a tentative D call TRBD1 (6 bases). This CDR3 is 14 amino acids long. Trimming left V 3 bases short and J 4 bases short, with 12 bases between. Germline lookup yields CDR1 MGHRA and CDR2 YSYEKL. CDR3 sequence (DNA): TGCGCCAGCAGCCATCCCCAGGGGAGCTATGGCTACACCTTC. Translating gives CASSHPQGSYGYTF.

The sample holds a few counts of this clonotype. The chain links TRBV6-2 or TRBV6-3 to TRBJ2-1; weak D call: TRBD2 (5 bases). V lost 7 bases, J lost 9 bases, and 28 bases lay in between. There are 17 residues in the CDR3. CDR1 MNHEY and CDR2 SVGEGT come from the germline V gene. CDR3: CASTTYVTGRSGAEQFF. The CDR3 coding sequence is TGTGCCAGCACAACCTACGTAACCGGACGGAGCGGCGCTGAGCAGTTCTTC.

This clonotype was detected ten times or more. The chain uses TRBV21-1 and TRBJ2-5. TRBV21-1 is a documented pseudogene. The CDR3 loop spans 12 amino acids. Written as DNA, the CDR3 is TGTGCCAGCAGACAGACTCAAGAGACCCAGTACTTC. It translates to CASRQTQETQYF.

This clonotype was found a few times. The rearrangement uses TRBV19 and TRBJ1-5; tentatively, D is TRBD1 (6 bases). CDR1 is LNHDA and CDR2 is SQIVND in the germline V gene (reference sequence). There are 12 residues in the CDR3. The V and J ends lost 7 bases and 4 bases respectively, with 8 bases between them. CDR3 in amino acids: CASTTGNQPQHF. CDR3 nucleotide sequence: TGTGCCAGTACTACAGGGAATCAGCCCCAGCATTTT.

The rearrangement joins TRBV7-3 to TRBJ1-1, with D possibly being TRBD1 (5 bases). The CDR3 contains 13 residues. The germline V and J ends were trimmed by 4 bases and 3 bases, with 9 bases remaining between them. Germline CDR1 SGHTA, CDR2 FQGTGA. This chain's CDR3 is CASSSTRDTEAFF. The CDR3, as DNA: TGTGCCAGCAGCTCGACCAGGGACACTGAAGCTTTCTTT.

This clonotype appeared a few times. V and J are TRBV5-6 and TRBJ2-7; 7 positions match TRBD1. CDR1 and CDR2 (germline): SGHDT, YYEEEE. The CDR3 runs to 16 residues. V was pared by 0 bases and J by 7 bases, with 13 bases of the junction left unmatched. DNA of the CDR3: TGTGCCAGCAGCTTGGACCAGGGGGTTTTATATCTGGAGCAGTACTTC. Encoded protein: CASSLDQGVLYLEQYF.

There are many counts of this clonotype. The chain employs TRBV14 and TRBJ2-4, with a weak D call TRBD2 (5 bases). Germline CDR1 reads SGHDN; CDR2 reads FVKESK. V was clipped by 1 base and J by 8 bases, with 15 bases between them. The CDR3 totals 15 residues. The CDR3 coding sequence is TGTGCCAGCAGCCAAGGAAATTCGCGGCGGGACATTCAGTACTTC. It yields the protein CASSQGNSRRDIQYF.

In this sample, this clonotype turned up a few times. The chain links TRBV5-1 to TRBJ1-2; TRBD1 might be the D (6 bases). In germline, CDR1 is SGHRS, CDR2 YFSETQ. Trimming took off 1 base at V and 4 bases at J, with 14 bases between the two ends. The CDR3 consists of 15 residues. CDR3 region: CASSLLGGGSYGYTF. The CDR3 DNA reads as TGCGCCAGCAGCTTGTTAGGAGGGGGAAGCTATGGCTACACCTTC. The full variable domain, its missing parts supplied by reference TRBV5-1 and TRBJ1-2, is KAGVTQTPRYLIKTRGQQVTLSCSPISGHRSVSWYQQTPGQGLQFLFEYFSETQRNKGNFPGRFSGRQFSNSRSEMNVSTLELGDSALYLCASSLLGGGSYGYTFGSGTRLTVV.

This chain connects TRBV9 to TRBJ2-5; TRBD2 agrees at 10 bases. Germline lookup yields CDR1 SGDLS and CDR2 YYNGEE. The CDR3 is made up of 16 amino acids. J was trimmed by 5 bases and V by 0 bases; bases with no gene match: 7. The CDR3 DNA reads TGTGCCAGCAGCGTAGCCCCAGCGGGGGGGCGGGAGACCCAGTACTTC. Translated, it gives CASSVAPAGGRETQYF.

This clonotype has a count of ten or more. V usage is TRBV29-1 and J usage is TRBJ2-3, with 10 bases aligning to TRBD1. The CDR3 loop spans 13 amino acids. Per the germline V gene, CDR1 is SQVTM and CDR2 is ANQGSEA. V gave up 7 bases and J gave up 1 base; unmatched junction bases: 2. CDR3 in DNA: TGCAGCGCCGGGACAGGGGGCACAGATACGCAGTATTTT. As protein: CSAGTGGTDTQYF.

This clonotype has ten or more counts. J is TRBJ1-1 and V is TRBV27, with 8 positions matching TRBD1. V lost 10 bases, J lost 1 base, and 5 bases stayed unmatched. The CDR3 is 13 residues long. Germline V gene lookup returns CDR1 MNHEY and CDR2 SMNVEV (reference sequence). Here the CDR3 reads CATSGQENTEAFF. The DNA for the CDR3 is TGTGCCACTTCGGGACAGGAGAACACTGAAGCTTTCTTT.

The chain uses TRBV14 and TRBJ2-7; 13 nucleotides match TRBD2. Germline trimming cut 4 bases from V and 6 bases from J; bases unmatched to any gene: 6. The CDR3 loop spans 15 amino acids. Germline CDR1 and CDR2: SGHDN and FVKESK. The CDR3 DNA reads as TGTGCCAGCAGCCTAAAAGGACTAGCGGGAGCCGAGCAGTACTTC. Its protein product is CASSLKGLAGAEQYF.

The table lists this clonotype with a few counts. This chain connects TRBV28 to TRBJ2-4; D is unresolved. This CDR3 region has 13 residues. Germline CDR1 reads MDHEN; CDR2 reads SYDVKM. The germline V and J ends were trimmed by 3 bases and 8 bases, with 11 bases remaining between them. In nucleotides, the CDR3 is TGTGCCAGCAGTTTGAGGCAGTCGGACATTCAGTACTTC. Protein: CASSLRQSDIQYF.

The chain carries TRBV20-1 and TRBJ1-4, with 7 bases fitting TRBD1. Germline CDR1 is DFQATT and CDR2 is SNEGSKA (reference sequence). This CDR3 has 14 residues. CDR3 coding DNA: TGCAGCGTACCATACTTAGGGGGCAATGAAAAACTGTTTTTT. Translation gives CSVPYLGGNEKLFF.

The chain couples TRBV7-2 to TRBJ2-3, with 8 bases fitting TRBD1. Germline CDR1 reads SGHTA; CDR2 reads FQGNSA. J was trimmed by 2 bases and V by 10 bases; bases with no gene match: 8. The CDR3 sequence is 14 residues long. The CDR3, as DNA: TGTGCCACCCTGACAGGGGCCTCCACAGATACGCAGTATTTT. Amino acid sequence: CATLTGASTDTQYF.

The J gene is TRBJ1-4, the V gene TRBV28; TRBD1 might be the D (5 bases). The V end lost 6 bases, the J end lost 4 bases, and 9 bases lay between the germline ends. Germline V lookup: CDR1 MDHEN, CDR2 SYDVKM. The CDR3 has 13 residues. The CDR3 DNA reads as TGTGCCAGCAGAAGGGGAGGTAATGAAAAACTGTTTTTT. It is translated as CASRRGGNEKLFF.

CDR3 region: CASSPEAGPYVGYTF. The CDR3, as DNA: TGTGCCAGCAGCCCCGAAGCAGGGCCATATGTTGGCTACACCTTC. The gene calls are TRBV7-8 and TRBJ1-2, with D perhaps TRBD1 (5 bases). Germline V lookup: CDR1 SGHVS, CDR2 FQNEAQ. V was pared by 5 bases and J by 7 bases, with 20 bases between. The CDR3 is 15 amino acids.

This chain uses TRBV20-1 with TRBJ2-1, with 11 bases that match TRBD2. V gave up 6 bases and J gave up 6 bases; unmatched junction bases: 7. The CDR3 has 14 residues. In germline, CDR1 is DFQATT, CDR2 SNEGSKA (reference sequence). CDR3 protein: CSAPRGTSGNEQFF. In nucleotides, the CDR3 is TGCAGTGCCCCACGAGGGACTAGCGGCAATGAGCAGTTCTTC.

This clonotype was seen at least ten times. The chain joins TRBV2 to TRBJ1-1, with D hard to call. CDR3 size: 15 residues. V lost 1 base to trimming and J lost 6 bases, with 15 bases between them. CDR1 SNHLY and CDR2 FYNNEI come from the germline V gene. The CDR3 sequence is CASSEGSISPAEAFF. The CDR3 bases are TGTGCCAGCAGTGAAGGGTCAATCAGCCCCGCTGAAGCTTTCTTT.

This clonotype was seen a few times. V and J are TRBV19 and TRBJ2-1; 8 bases map to TRBD1. Germline CDR1 is LNHDA and CDR2 is SQIVND (reference sequence). This CDR3 region has 12 residues. The V and J ends lost 7 bases and 7 bases, in that order; junction bases with no gene match: 3. The DNA of the CDR3 is TGTGCCAGTAATCAGGGGGCGAATGAGCAGTTCTTC. Protein product: CASNQGANEQFF. Full variable domain (remainder filled in from reference TRBV19 and TRBJ2-1): DGGITQSPKYLFRKEGQNVTLSCEQNLNHDAMYWYRQDPGQGLRLIYYSQIVNDFQKGDIAEGYSVSREKKESFPLTVTSAQKNPTAFYLCASNQGANEQFFGPGTRLTVL.